This T cell receptor (beta chain) was obtained from a study of blood T cell repertoires in COVID-19. Study overall: Samples taken during acute and convalescent COVID-19 were collected in the United States, Italy and Spain.

The V end was cut by 3 bases, the J end by 0 bases, with 11 bases between. The CDR3 sequence is 16 residues long. The germline gives CDR1 LGHDT, CDR2 YNNKEL (reference sequence). The method was immunoSEQ multiplex PCR; TCRdb's version includes in-frame clones alone and lacks a portion of them. The repertoire holds around 200,000 clones, with around 84% as singletons. Enrolled through a virtual design, the participants were between about 18 and 100 years of age and came from fewer than 30 US areas. Participants had their cohort set by participant-reported clinical history. Symptom resolution, clearance, or two negative PCRs marked donors in Cohort 3 as recovered.

This receptor was taken from a woman in her 30s who had recovered from COVID-19. The V and J genes are TRBV3-1 (or the pseudogene TRBV3-2) and TRBJ1-4; no clear D. The sequenced sample was PBMCs or T cells enriched from blood (not recorded which). The CDR3 is CASSHNQGATNEKLFF. As DNA, the CDR3 is TGTGCCAGCAGCCACAACCAAGGAGCAACTAATGAAAAACTGTTTTTT.